This TCR beta chain was retrieved from a study of blood T cell repertoires in COVID-19. As for the study in general: Specimens from acute and convalescent COVID-19 originated in the United States, Italy and Spain.

The CDR3 length is 16 residues. Germline V lookup: CDR1 MNHNS, CDR2 SASEGT. V dropped 2 bases and J dropped 2; count of bases not matched to a gene: 9. The protocol was immunoSEQ multiplex PCR, while the TCRdb copy is restricted to in-frame clones and leaves out a portion. The sample lists some 270,000 clones, roughly nine tenths occurring once. The TCR sequence derives from a woman aged 40 to 50 who had recovered from COVID-19. The sequencing sample was made of peripheral blood. This chain joins TRBV6-1 and TRBJ2-7, with 7 bases matching TRBD1. The CDR3 region is CASSESVDRLTYEQYF. Here the CDR3 DNA reads TGTGCCAGCAGTGAAAGTGTGGACAGGCTAACCTACGAGCAGTACTTC.